Listed here are 27 T cell receptor beta chains from one sample, sequenced in a study of early T cells in non-severe SARS-CoV-2 infection listed by TCRdb under 2021. The library was generated by 5' RACE. Data came from a NextSeq 500. Through fastp at Q25 and MiXCR, TCRdb rebuilt clones from the public reads, retaining in-frame beta chains. Duplicate CDR3 protein sequences are folded into a single record with the most common DNA and genes. In all, the sample holds some 63,000 distinct CDR3 sequences, and 13% of those were seen once. The ten largest clones add up to approximately 4.8% of the sample. The sequencing sample was made of whole blood. Receptor source: an adult who was a healthcare worker with PCR-confirmed SARS-CoV-2 infection or an uninfected control (not recorded which).

Ten or more counts support this clonotype. This chain uses TRBV29-1 with TRBJ1-5; D is unclear. The germline V and J ends were trimmed by 6 bases and 2 bases, with 11 bases remaining between them. This CDR3 contains 13 residues. The germline gives CDR1 SQVTM, CDR2 ANQGSEA. CDR3 nucleotide sequence: TGCAGCGTCGCAGACAACCGCAATCAGCCCCAGCATTTT. Residues: CSVADNRNQPQHF.

This clonotype came up many times. The rearrangement uses TRBV12-5 and TRBJ1-5; no definite D call. CDR1 and CDR2 from the germline V gene are LGHNT and FRNRAP. This CDR3 contains 18 residues. Between the trimmed V and J ends, which lost 6 bases and 5 bases, there was a span of 26 bases. The CDR3 DNA reads as TGTGCTAGTGGCAAGATCCAGGATTCCCTTGTGTTGGATCAGCCCCAGCATTTT. Translation gives CASGKIQDSLVLDQPQHF.

This clonotype was counted ten times or more. The chain couples TRBV7-6 to TRBJ2-1; no reliable D call. The V gene's germline CDR1 is SGHVS and CDR2 FNYEAQ. There are 12 residues in the CDR3. V lost 5 bases and J lost 9, with 11 bases in between. CDR3 protein: CASSPVGFEQFF. The CDR3 DNA reads as TGTGCCAGCAGCCCTGTAGGGTTTGAGCAGTTCTTC.

In its sample, this clonotype was seen a few times. The V gene is TRBV7-9, the J gene TRBJ2-3; 8 bases fit TRBD1. The CDR3 has 16 residues. Germline trimming cut 5 bases from V and 0 bases from J; bases unmatched to any gene: 7. Germline lookup yields CDR1 SEHNR and CDR2 FQNEAQ (reference sequence). As DNA, the CDR3 is TGTGCCAGCAGCATGCAGACAGGGGCTAGCACAGATACGCAGTATTTT. The encoded protein is CASSMQTGASTDTQYF. Full variable domain (remainder filled in from reference TRBV7-9 and TRBJ2-3): DTGVSQNPRHKITKRGQNVTFRCDPISEHNRLYWYRQTLGQGPEFLTYFQNEAQLEKSRLLSDRFSAERPKGSFSTLEIQRTEQGDSAMYLCASSMQTGASTDTQYFGPGTRLTVL.

This clonotype was seen more than once but under ten times. Relative to the germline gene, one junction end is altered; a read error may explain this. This rearrangement joins TRBV11-3 to TRBJ1-1; D remains unclear. The CDR3 totals 14 residues. CDR1 and CDR2 (germline): SGHNT, YENEEA. CDR3 amino acids: CASSFSGLNSEAFF. The DNA for the CDR3 is TGTGCCAGCAGCTTTTCGGGGTTGAACAGTGAAGCTTTCTTT.

This clonotype was recorded many times. The rearrangement links TRBV7-2 to TRBJ2-1; D is uncertain. The V gene lost 1 base and the J gene lost 15 bases, with 16 bases spanning the gap. CDR1 is SGHTA and CDR2 is FQGNSA in the germline V gene. CDR3 length: 13 residues. As DNA, the CDR3 is TGTGCCAGCAGCTTAGGGACCGAATCGTCCCGGTTCTTC. Translated: CASSLGTESSRFF.

This clonotype was recorded at least ten times. The V gene is TRBV6-4, the J gene TRBJ2-2; no clear D gene. V lost 2 bases to trimming and J lost 4 bases, with 5 bases between them. Germline V CDR1 and CDR2: MRHNA, SNTAGT. The CDR3 covers 13 residues. The CDR3 region has the DNA TGTGCCAGCAGTGACAGGACCACCGGGGAGCTGTTTTTT. This sequence encodes CASSDRTTGELFF.

This clonotype came up many times. This chain connects TRBV7-2 to TRBJ1-5; 9 bases agree with TRBD1. The CDR3 has 15 residues. Per the germline V gene, CDR1 is SGHTA and CDR2 is FQGNSA. V was pared by 4 bases and J by 7 bases, with 8 bases of the junction left unmatched. CDR3 sequence (DNA): TGTGCCAGCAGCTACGGGACAGGGCCGGGACAGCCCCAGCATTTT. Protein: CASSYGTGPGQPQHF.

This clonotype was seen repeatedly, ten times or more. The chain uses TRBV6-1 and TRBJ2-1; 10 bases align to TRBD1. This CDR3 is built from 18 residues. Germline-derived CDR1 and CDR2 are MNHNS and SASEGT. J lost 4 bases, V lost 6 bases, and 15 bases had no gene match. CDR3 residues: CASSPEGVDRGEYNEQFF. For the CDR3, the DNA is TGTGCCAGCAGCCCCGAGGGGGTGGACAGGGGGGAATACAATGAGCAGTTCTTC.

The chain links TRBV6-5 to TRBJ1-2; 9 bases line up with TRBD1. The V gene's germline CDR1 is MNHEY and CDR2 SVGAGI. The ends lost 6 bases at V and 1 base at J; junction bases unmatched: 6. The CDR3 sequence is 15 residues long. The CDR3 reads CASSWDRENNYGYTF. The CDR3 coding sequence is TGTGCCAGCAGCTGGGACAGGGAAAATAACTATGGCTACACCTTC.

This clonotype was seen repeatedly, ten times or more. The rearrangement links TRBV5-6 to TRBJ1-1, with D unclear. Trimming pared 0 bases from V and 3 bases from J, leaving 12 bases between. Germline CDR1 SGHDT, CDR2 YYEEEE. The CDR3 sequence is 15 residues long. The CDR3 loop is CASSLGRRSDTEAFF. CDR3 sequence (DNA): TGTGCCAGCAGCTTGGGTCGGCGGTCGGACACTGAAGCTTTCTTT.

This clonotype was observed many times. The chain combines TRBV18 with TRBJ2-1; the match to TRBD2 covers 7 bases. This CDR3 is built from 13 residues. The V segment lost 6 bases and the J segment 2 bases; nucleotides outside the gene matches: 1. Germline V gene data show CDR1 as KGHSH and CDR2 as LQKENI. As DNA, the CDR3 is TGTGCCAGCTCGGGGACTACCTACAATGAGCAGTTCTTC. It translates to CASSGTTYNEQFF.

This clonotype appeared many times. V is TRBV5-1 and J is TRBJ2-2; D is uncertain. V was pared by 1 base and J by 6 bases, with 10 bases between. CDR3 length: 14 amino acids. The germline V gene has CDR1 SGHRS and CDR2 YFSETQ. The CDR3 spells CASSLRTPPGELFF. The CDR3 nucleotides read TGCGCCAGCAGCTTGCGGACCCCACCCGGGGAGCTGTTTTTT.

This clonotype was seen ten or more times. This sequence joins TRBV3-1 and TRBJ1-2, with unresolved D. The CDR3 spans 13 residues. V lost 1 base and J 10 bases, leaving 13 bases between the germline ends. CDR1 is LGHDT and CDR2 is YNNKEL in the germline V gene (reference sequence). The CDR3 DNA is TGTGCCAGCAGCCAAGCCCCGGGCCAACCCTACACCTTC. This sequence encodes CASSQAPGQPYTF.

The rearrangement joins TRBV14 to TRBJ2-1, with D possibly being TRBD2 (6 bases). This CDR3 comprises 13 residues. Germline V gives CDR1 SGHDN, CDR2 FVKESK. The V end lost 3 bases, the J end lost 6 bases, and 9 bases lay between the germline ends. The CDR3 here is CASSHGRFNEQFF. The CDR3 DNA is TGTGCCAGCAGCCACGGGAGATTCAATGAGCAGTTCTTC. Looking up the rest from reference TRBV14 and TRBJ2-1 gives the full variable domain: EAGVTQFPSHSVIEKGQTVTLRCDPISGHDNLYWYRRVMGKEIKFLLHFVKESKQDESGMPNNRFLAERTGGTYSTLKVQPAELEDSGVYFCASSHGRFNEQFFGPGTRLTVL.

In this sample, this clonotype turned up many times. The gene calls are TRBV20-1 and TRBJ2-5, with a possible D match to TRBD2 (6 bases). Germline CDR1 and CDR2: DFQATT and SNEGSKA (reference sequence). The CDR3 spans 14 residues. The ends were cut back, 0 bases at V and 0 bases at J, with 8 bases in the middle. DNA of the CDR3: TGCAGTGCTAGAGATTGGGGGGACCAAGAGACCCAGTACTTC. As protein: CSARDWGDQETQYF.

The rearrangement links TRBV5-1 to TRBJ1-4; the D is unclear. V shed 3 bases and J shed 0 bases, with 12 bases lying between them. Germline values: CDR1 SGHRS, CDR2 YFSETQ. The CDR3 covers 16 residues. The DNA for the CDR3 is TGCGCCAGCAGCTCTGACGTTGGGGCAACTAATGAAAAACTGTTTTTT. Protein: CASSSDVGATNEKLFF.

This chain joins TRBV7-9 and TRBJ2-3, with TRBD2 identical over 7 bases. Unmatched junction bases numbered 7, after V lost 5 bases and J lost 2 bases. The V gene's germline CDR1 is SEHNR and CDR2 FQNEAQ (reference sequence). The CDR3 sequence is 15 residues long. The DNA for the CDR3 is TGTGCCAGCAGCCCTTATAGCGGGCTCACAGATACGCAGTATTTT. Its translation is CASSPYSGLTDTQYF. The entire variable domain, with the rest obtained from reference TRBV7-9 and TRBJ2-3, is as follows: DTGVSQNPRHKITKRGQNVTFRCDPISEHNRLYWYRQTLGQGPEFLTYFQNEAQLEKSRLLSDRFSAERPKGSFSTLEIQRTEQGDSAMYLCASSPYSGLTDTQYFGPGTRLTVL.

This CDR3 is CASSSAGQGADQPQHF. Here the CDR3 DNA reads TGTGCCAGCAGTTCCGCCGGACAGGGGGCCGATCAGCCCCAGCATTTT. This sequence joins TRBV6-6 and TRBJ1-5; 11 positions agree with TRBD1. V gave up 4 bases and J gave up 5 bases; unmatched junction bases: 7. From germline, CDR1 is MNHNY and CDR2 SVGAGI (reference sequence). This CDR3 region has 16 residues.

This clonotype was detected ten times or more. This chain joins TRBV4-2 and TRBJ2-2; possible D gene TRBD1, 5 bases. This CDR3 spans 17 amino acids. V shed 0 bases and J shed 5 bases, with 16 bases lying between them. Looked up from germline, CDR1 is LGHNA and CDR2 is YNFKEQ. CDR3 in DNA: TGTGCCAGCAGCCAAGATCCGACAGCCTCTTTGACCGGGGAGCTGTTTTTT. This sequence encodes CASSQDPTASLTGELFF.

This clonotype was recorded many times. The genes are TRBV5-5 and TRBJ1-1; D is uncertain. This CDR3 has 13 amino acids. Between the trimmed V and J ends, which lost 1 base and 7 bases, there was a span of 11 bases. Germline CDR1 reads SGHKS; CDR2 reads YYEKEE (reference sequence). The CDR3 nucleotides read TGTGCCAGCAGCTTGCGTGTAGGCAATGAAGCTTTCTTT. Translating it yields CASSLRVGNEAFF.

The genes are TRBV29-1 and TRBJ2-3, with 8 positions matching TRBD2. J was trimmed by 1 base and V by 7 bases; bases with no gene match: 7. The CDR3 length is 14 residues. Germline V lookup: CDR1 SQVTM, CDR2 ANQGSEA. The CDR3 DNA sequence: TGCAGCGGAAGGACCGGGAGGGGCACAGATACGCAGTATTTT. Amino acids: CSGRTGRGTDTQYF.

This chain connects TRBV12-3 or TRBV12-4 to TRBJ2-3, with a tentative D call TRBD1 (5 bases). V lost 10 bases and J lost 0, with 23 bases in between. This CDR3 has 17 residues. CDR3 bases: TGTGCCATCTACGTTAGGGGCGAAAGGGCTAGCACAGATACGCAGTATTTT. The encoded protein is CAIYVRGERASTDTQYF.

This clonotype came up many times. The chain couples TRBV29-1 to TRBJ2-7; no clear D. CDR1 and CDR2 (germline): SQVTM, ANQGSEA. The CDR3 length is 13 residues. Trimming removed 3 bases at V and 2 bases at J, with 11 bases between. The CDR3 here is CSVEDPAAYEQYF. As DNA, the CDR3 is TGCAGCGTTGAGGACCCGGCGGCCTACGAGCAGTACTTC.

The V call is TRBV6-2 or TRBV6-3, the J call TRBJ2-1; 7 bases map to TRBD2. Germline V CDR1 and CDR2: MNHEY, SVGEGT. CDR3 length: 14 residues. V dropped 7 bases and J dropped 6; count of bases not matched to a gene: 9. CDR3 sequence (DNA): TGTGCCAGCACCTGGGGGACTACCTCCAATGAGCAGTTCTTC. It encodes CASTWGTTSNEQFF.

The table lists this clonotype with a few counts. CDR3 sequence: CASSPPLANVLTF. The CDR3 DNA reads TGTGCCAGCAGCCCCCCCCTAGCCAACGTCCTGACTTTC. The chain carries TRBV7-9 and TRBJ2-6; D call uncertain. This CDR3 region has 13 residues. V shed 5 bases and J shed 7 bases, with 9 bases lying between them. Germline V gene sequence: CDR1 SEHNR, CDR2 FQNEAQ (reference sequence).

This clonotype was recorded many times. The chain is built from TRBV5-1 and TRBJ2-7; 7 bases are shared with TRBD1. Germline V CDR1 and CDR2: SGHRS, YFSETQ. V trimming: 2 bases; J trimming: 3 bases; junction bases outside the gene matches: 2. CDR3 length: 13 amino acids. The CDR3 sequence is CASSFDRDYEQYF. The CDR3 coding sequence is TGCGCCAGCAGCTTCGACAGGGACTACGAGCAGTACTTC.